Sequencing of this TCR beta chain was carried out in a study of T-cell memory formation after mild COVID-19. TCRdb used MiXCR to reprocess the 5' RACE reads, holding one entry per CDR3 protein. The sample holds about 100,000 distinct CDR3 sequences; around 10% are singletons and the top ten take roughly two fifths. This clonotype has more than one count but fewer than ten. CDR3 size: 15 residues. Trimming took 2 bases from V and 2 from J, leaving 11 bases between them. The germline V gene has CDR1 SGHTA and CDR2 FQGNSA. V and J are TRBV7-2 and TRBJ2-3; possible D gene TRBD1, 6 bases. The source is a man between 18 and 35 years old who had mild COVID-19 (a few samples of this study predate the infection). Cell type and time point are not known. The sequencing input was PBMCs or a T cell subset sorted from them (not recorded which). CDR3: CASSLRGGITDTQYF. CDR3 coding DNA: TGTGCCAGCAGCTTAAGAGGGGGAATCACAGATACGCAGTATTTT.